This passage covers 32 T cell receptor beta chains from one sample sequenced in a study of neurological immune-mediated disorders (dated by TCRdb to the late 2010s). Receptors were amplified or captured by 5' RACE. The reads were generated on an Illumina HiSeq 2500. The public sequencing data were trimmed at Q25 with fastp and processed into clonotypes with MiXCR by TCRdb, which kept only in-frame beta chains. Duplicate CDR3 protein sequences are folded into a single record with the most common DNA and genes. Across this sample there are some 55,000 distinct CDR3 sequences, with 8% to 9% seen only once. The ten most abundant clones make up 1.9% of the sample. The sample's time point label is to be understood as: longitudinal time-point 3. Sequences were obtained from PBMCs. The receptors stem from a woman in her thirties or forties in good health.

V gene TRBV4-1 combines with J gene TRBJ2-1; TRBD2 aligns across 10 bases. V shed 4 bases, J shed 1 base, and the junction held 4 bases outside the gene matches. The CDR3 runs 16 residues. From germline, CDR1 is MGHRA and CDR2 YSYEKL. CDR3 sequence (DNA): TGCGCCAGCAGCCGGGGAGCGGGGGGGTCCTACAATGAGCAGTTCTTC. It codes for CASSRGAGGSYNEQFF.

This clonotype was seen ten or more times. In DNA form, the CDR3 reads TGCAGTGCTAGAGATCGAACAGGGAGTAAGCACGAGCAGTACTTC. Translated, it gives CSARDRTGSKHEQYF. The chain couples TRBV20-1 to TRBJ2-7; a weak D match, TRBD1 (6 bases). The CDR3 loop spans 15 amino acids. The germline V and J ends were trimmed by 0 bases and 5 bases, with 17 bases remaining between them. Germline V lookup: CDR1 DFQATT, CDR2 SNEGSKA (reference sequence).

This clonotype showed up many times. J is TRBJ2-7 and V is TRBV29-1; 7 bases align to TRBD1. This CDR3 spans 12 amino acids. V trimming: 6 bases; J trimming: 5 bases; junction bases outside the gene matches: 7. Germline-derived CDR1 and CDR2 are SQVTM and ANQGSEA. CDR3 region: CSVVQGLDEQYF. CDR3 nucleotide sequence: TGCAGCGTCGTACAGGGGTTAGACGAGCAGTACTTC.

This clonotype was counted ten times or more. The chain recombines TRBV29-1 with TRBJ1-1, with D perhaps matching TRBD1 (5 bases). V lost 3 bases, J lost 6 bases, and 14 bases lay in between. Germline CDR1 is SQVTM and CDR2 is ANQGSEA. This CDR3 comprises 13 residues. CDR3 nucleotides: TGCAGCGTTGATGTAGGGGCATGGGCTGAAGCTTTCTTT. This translates into CSVDVGAWAEAFF.

This clonotype was recorded many times. The V call is TRBV5-1, the J call TRBJ1-1; weak D call: TRBD1 (5 bases). V lost 0 bases and J lost 6, with 15 bases in between. CDR1 is SGHRS and CDR2 is YFSETQ in the germline V gene. The CDR3 runs to 15 residues. Written as DNA, the CDR3 is TGCGCCAGCAGCTTGGTTGGGGGAGACCTGGCTGAAGCTTTCTTT. Translated: CASSLVGGDLAEAFF.

This clonotype occurred many times. The chain recombines TRBV29-1 with TRBJ1-3; TRBD1 might be the D (5 bases). Germline V lookup: CDR1 SQVTM, CDR2 ANQGSEA. V was pared by 0 bases and J by 0 bases, with 18 bases between. This CDR3 spans 18 amino acids. For the CDR3, the DNA is TGCAGCGTTGAAGATCGGGGCAGGGTGACGAGCTCTGGAAACACCATATATTTT. It yields the protein CSVEDRGRVTSSGNTIYF.

This clonotype was seen repeatedly, ten times or more. V and J are TRBV10-3 and TRBJ2-5, with D possibly being TRBD1 or TRBD2 (5 bases each). Trimming pared 10 bases from V and 5 bases from J, leaving 14 bases between. Germline CDR1 is ENHRY and CDR2 is SYGVKD. This CDR3 has 12 residues. The CDR3 protein is CASSGPEETQYF. CDR3 in DNA: TGTGCCAGCTCGGGACCGGAGGAGACCCAGTACTTC.

The sample holds many counts of this clonotype. J is TRBJ2-2 and V is TRBV7-2; 11 bases fit TRBD1. This CDR3 comprises 15 residues. V was pared by 5 bases and J by 5 bases, with 4 bases of the junction left unmatched. Germline CDR1 and CDR2: SGHTA and FQGNSA. The DNA of the CDR3 is TGTGCCAGCAGCCGGGGGGACAGGGGGACCGGGGAGCTGTTTTTT. Protein: CASSRGDRGTGELFF.

This clonotype came up many times. The gene calls are TRBV5-6 and TRBJ2-1, with a possible D match to TRBD2 (5 bases). Trimming removed 1 base from V and 7 bases from J, with 12 bases in between. Germline V lookup: CDR1 SGHDT, CDR2 YYEEEE. The length of the CDR3 is 14 residues. CDR3 DNA: TGTGCCAGCAGCTTGACTAGTAAAGTAAATGAGCAGTTCTTC. Protein product: CASSLTSKVNEQFF.

This clonotype was recorded many times. The V call is TRBV20-1, the J call TRBJ2-5, with D possibly being TRBD1 or TRBD2 (6 bases each). The V and J ends lost 4 bases and 5 bases respectively, with 14 bases between them. This CDR3 is 13 amino acids long. CDR1 is DFQATT, CDR2 SNEGSKA, per germline (reference sequence). Written as DNA, the CDR3 is TGCAGTGCTACCGGGGGCGTTCCCGAGACCCAGTACTTC. It codes for CSATGGVPETQYF.

This clonotype has ten or more counts. The rearrangement joins TRBV5-1 to TRBJ2-5; the D gene is possibly TRBD2 (6 bases). V shed 4 bases and J shed 5 bases, with 18 bases lying between them. CDR3 length: 15 amino acids. Looked up from germline, CDR1 is SGHRS and CDR2 is YFSETQ. CDR3: CASSVHSSVRETQYF. The DNA of the CDR3 is TGCGCCAGCAGCGTACACTCTAGCGTACGGGAGACCCAGTACTTC.

This clonotype was counted many times. This sequence joins TRBV6-5 and TRBJ2-7; 9 positions agree with TRBD1. Germline V gives CDR1 MNHEY, CDR2 SVGAGI. Trimming took 5 bases from V and 2 from J; bases not matched to a gene: 13. The CDR3 is 17 residues long. The CDR3 sequence: CASSPFPGTGIPYEQYF. As DNA, the CDR3 is TGTGCCAGCAGTCCGTTCCCGGGGACAGGGATTCCCTACGAGCAGTACTTC.

The J gene is TRBJ2-3, the V gene TRBV9, with a tentative D call TRBD2 (6 bases). Per the germline V gene, CDR1 is SGDLS and CDR2 is YYNGEE. The V gene lost 2 bases and the J gene lost 0 bases, with 13 bases spanning the gap. This CDR3 has 16 amino acids. The CDR3: CASSVGSSDSTDTQYF. Written as DNA, the CDR3 is TGTGCCAGCAGCGTCGGTTCTAGCGATAGCACAGATACGCAGTATTTT.

The sample holds many counts of this clonotype. The V gene is TRBV7-8, the J gene TRBJ2-3; tentatively, D is TRBD2 (7 bases). The germline V gene has CDR1 SGHVS and CDR2 FQNEAQ. The CDR3 spans 16 residues. Trimming removed 5 bases from V and 4 bases from J, with 19 bases in between. The CDR3 sequence: CASSIWLRGRADTQYF. For the CDR3, the DNA is TGTGCCAGCAGCATATGGTTGAGGGGGAGGGCAGATACGCAGTATTTT.

This clonotype has only a few counts. V is TRBV20-1 and J is TRBJ2-7; D uncertain. CDR1 is DFQATT, CDR2 SNEGSKA, per germline (reference sequence). This CDR3 is 11 amino acids long. The V gene lost 1 base and the J gene lost 3 bases, with 4 bases spanning the gap. The CDR3 loop is CSARAVYEQYF. The CDR3 region has the DNA TGCAGTGCTAGAGCAGTCTACGAGCAGTACTTC.

By share of the sample, this clonotype is medium-sized (0.01 to 0.1%). This rearrangement joins TRBV15 to TRBJ2-2; 10 nucleotides align to TRBD2. Germline CDR1 LNHNV, CDR2 YYDKDF (reference sequence). J lost 6 bases, V lost 0 bases, and 7 bases had no gene match. The CDR3 is 17 residues long. The CDR3 spells CATSRDRAGGPAGELFF. The CDR3 nucleotides are TGTGCCACCAGCAGAGATAGAGCGGGAGGGCCCGCCGGGGAGCTGTTTTTT.

This clonotype came up many times. A junction boundary mismatches the germline segment, possibly from a read error. The V and J genes are TRBV4-2 and TRBJ2-3; D perhaps matches TRBD1 (6 bases). The CDR3 runs 15 residues. CDR1 LGHNA and CDR2 YNFKEQ come from the germline V gene. CDR3 sequence (DNA): TGTGCCAGCAGCCAGAGGGACACCAGCACCGATACGCAGTATTTT. It encodes CASSQRDTSTDTQYF.

This clonotype occurred many times. The V call is TRBV4-1, the J call TRBJ1-4, with D maybe TRBD1 (5 bases). The germline V and J ends were trimmed by 2 bases and 3 bases, with 10 bases remaining between them. Per germline, CDR1 MGHRA and CDR2 YSYEKL. The CDR3 has 15 amino acids. CDR3 loop: CASSQLGGANEKLFF. CDR3 nucleotide sequence: TGCGCCAGCAGCCAACTTGGGGGTGCTAATGAAAAACTGTTTTTT.

The rearrangement uses TRBV9 and TRBJ1-2; D is ambiguous. Germline V gives CDR1 SGDLS, CDR2 YYNGEE. Trimming stripped 1 base from V and 3 bases from J, with 22 bases between. The CDR3 spans 18 residues. The CDR3 region has the DNA TGTGCCAGCAGCGTAACCGCCGAGCCCATCCTTACTCACTATGGCTACACCTTC. It codes for CASSVTAEPILTHYGYTF.

At least ten counts were recorded for this clonotype. The gene calls are TRBV5-1 and TRBJ1-2; D call uncertain. This CDR3 region has 15 residues. Per the germline V gene, CDR1 is SGHRS and CDR2 is YFSETQ. V shed 4 bases and J shed 0 bases, with 13 bases lying between them. CDR3 in amino acids: CASSPATRANYGYTF. CDR3 coding DNA: TGCGCCAGCAGCCCGGCGACCCGTGCTAACTATGGCTACACCTTC.

This clonotype has a count of ten or more. The chain couples TRBV5-1 to TRBJ1-1; TRBD1 is a possible D gene (5 bases). CDR3 size: 19 residues. V shed 0 bases and J shed 0 bases, with 21 bases lying between them. From germline, CDR1 is SGHRS and CDR2 YFSETQ. The CDR3 DNA follows: TGCGCCAGCAGCTTGGTGGCCGGGCGGAGGACATCCATGAACACTGAAGCTTTCTTT. Its translation is CASSLVAGRRTSMNTEAFF.

This clonotype appeared many times. The chain couples TRBV7-8 to TRBJ1-4, with unresolved D. CDR1 and CDR2 (germline): SGHVS, FQNEAQ. This CDR3 comprises 15 residues. V was shortened by 5 bases and J by 7 bases, with 17 bases between the two germline ends. CDR3 bases: TGTGCCAGCAGCCCCAATAGTGTTCCGAGTGAAAAACTGTTTTTT. It codes for CASSPNSVPSEKLFF.

V gene TRBV18 combines with J gene TRBJ2-1; D gene unclear. V lost 3 bases to trimming and J lost 7 bases, with 4 bases between them. The germline V gene encodes CDR1 KGHSH and CDR2 LQKENI. This CDR3 contains 11 residues. DNA of the CDR3: TGTGCCAGCTCACCGGCAAATGAGCAGTTCTTC. Translated: CASSPANEQFF.

This clonotype was counted at least ten times. The V call is TRBV5-6, the J call TRBJ2-7; TRBD1 or TRBD2 may be the D gene (5 bases each). The ends were cut back, 7 bases at V and 2 bases at J, with 13 bases in the middle. Germline V gene sequence: CDR1 SGHDT, CDR2 YYEEEE. This CDR3 region has 13 residues. The CDR3 sequence: CASERDGAYEQYF. In nucleotides, the CDR3 is TGTGCCAGCGAACGGGACGGAGCCTACGAGCAGTACTTC.

This clonotype was seen many times. The rearrangement uses TRBV6-6 and TRBJ1-2; no clear D gene. Trimming took 6 bases from V and 4 from J, leaving 6 bases between them. Germline CDR1 and CDR2: MNHNY and SVGAGI (reference sequence). This CDR3 has 11 residues. The CDR3 coding sequence is TGTGCCAGCAGCCCGGGCTATGGCTACACCTTC. Its translation: CASSPGYGYTF.

Many counts were recorded for this clonotype. This rearrangement joins TRBV10-2 to TRBJ1-5; 8 bases fit TRBD1. The CDR3 is 14 residues long. The trim removed 6 bases at V and 4 bases at J, leaving 5 bases unmatched. Germline V gene sequence: CDR1 WSHSY, CDR2 SAAADI. This chain's CDR3 is CASRGGQVNQPQHF. The CDR3 DNA reads as TGCGCCAGCAGGGGGGGACAGGTTAATCAGCCCCAGCATTTT.

By its share, this clonotype is medium-sized. V is TRBV6-6 and J is TRBJ1-5; 8 bases line up with TRBD1. The length of the CDR3 is 14 residues. CDR1 is MNHNY, CDR2 SVGAGI, per germline (reference sequence). J was trimmed by 6 bases and V by 5 bases; bases with no gene match: 6. CDR3 DNA: TGTGCCAGCAGTCGCGGACAGGGCGGTCAGCCCCAGCATTTT. Translation: CASSRGQGGQPQHF.

This clonotype occurred many times. The chain joins TRBV7-2 to TRBJ1-1, with 8 bases aligning to TRBD1. V dropped 4 bases and J dropped 1; count of bases not matched to a gene: 11. CDR1 and CDR2 from the germline V gene are SGHTA and FQGNSA. This CDR3 region has 17 residues. CDR3 DNA sequence: TGTGCCAGCAGCTCCACTGGATGGACAGGGAGGAACACTGAAGCTTTCTTT. Amino acids: CASSSTGWTGRNTEAFF.

This clonotype was seen ten or more times. The chain carries TRBV7-2 and TRBJ2-7; D possibly corresponds to TRBD2 (5 bases). The V end lost 3 bases, the J end lost 0 bases, and 18 bases lay between the germline ends. This CDR3 has 17 residues. Germline loops: CDR1 SGHTA, CDR2 FQGNSA. The CDR3 sequence is CASSFLSGDLYSYEQYF. The CDR3 DNA reads as TGTGCCAGCAGCTTCCTAAGCGGTGACTTATACTCCTACGAGCAGTACTTC. Full variable domain (missing parts from reference TRBV7-2 and TRBJ2-7): GAGVSQSPSNKVTEKGKDVELRCDPISGHTALYWYRQSLGQGLEFLIYFQGNSAPDKSGLPSDRFSAERTGGSVSTLTIQRTQQEDSAVYLCASSFLSGDLYSYEQYFGPGTRLTVT.

The sample holds a few counts of this clonotype. The gene calls are TRBV7-2 and TRBJ2-7; TRBD1 matches at 8 bases. CDR3 length: 14 amino acids. The V and J ends lost 5 bases and 4 bases, in that order; junction bases with no gene match: 7. CDR1 SGHTA and CDR2 FQGNSA come from the germline V gene. The CDR3 loop is CASSRGQGAYEQYF. The CDR3 coding sequence is TGTGCCAGCAGCCGGGGGCAGGGGGCTTACGAGCAGTACTTC.

This clonotype has at least ten counts. The chain combines TRBV6-5 with TRBJ2-6, with a weak D call TRBD1 (6 bases). In germline, CDR1 is MNHEY, CDR2 SVGAGI. The CDR3 length is 18 residues. Trimming cost V 3 bases and J 0 bases, with 15 bases left between them. Here the CDR3 reads CASSYTGQRSSGANVLTF. DNA for the CDR3: TGTGCCAGCAGTTATACGGGACAACGCTCCTCTGGGGCCAACGTCCTGACTTTC.

This clonotype was seen at least ten times. The chain joins TRBV6-5 to TRBJ1-6, with a weak D call TRBD1 (5 bases). Trimming took off 8 bases at V and 11 bases at J, with 10 bases between the two ends. Germline values: CDR1 MNHEY, CDR2 SVGAGI. The CDR3 is 11 amino acids. CDR3 residues: CASGPGAPLHF. The CDR3 nucleotides are TGTGCCAGCGGTCCGGGGGCACCCCTCCACTTT.